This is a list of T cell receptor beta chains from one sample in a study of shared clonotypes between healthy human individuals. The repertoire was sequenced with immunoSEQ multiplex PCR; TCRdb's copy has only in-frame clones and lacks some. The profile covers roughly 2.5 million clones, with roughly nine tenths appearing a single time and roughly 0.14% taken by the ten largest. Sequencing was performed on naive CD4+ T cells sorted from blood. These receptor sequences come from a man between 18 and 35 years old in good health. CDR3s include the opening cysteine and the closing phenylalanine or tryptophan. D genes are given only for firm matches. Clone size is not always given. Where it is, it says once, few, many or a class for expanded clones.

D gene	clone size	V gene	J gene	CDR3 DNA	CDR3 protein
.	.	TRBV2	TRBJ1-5	TGTGCCAGCAGTACAGGGAGGAGACAGCCCCAGCATTTT	CASSTGRRQPQHF
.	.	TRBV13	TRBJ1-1	TGTGCCAGCAGCTTAAATCCGATGCCGGCTGAAGCTTTCTTT	CASSLNPMPAEAFF
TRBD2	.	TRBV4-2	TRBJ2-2	TGTGCCAGCAGTCCTGAGGCGACGGGACTAGCGGGGGGGCACGGGGAGCTGTTTTTT	CASSPEATGLAGGHGELFF
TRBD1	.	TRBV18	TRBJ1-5	TGTGCCAGCTCACCGACAGGGATAAGCAATCAGCCCCAGCATTTT	CASSPTGISNQPQHF
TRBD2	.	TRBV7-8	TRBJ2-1	TGTGCCAGCAGCTTAGGCCTAGCGGCGTACAATGAGCAGTTCTTC	CASSLGLAAYNEQFF
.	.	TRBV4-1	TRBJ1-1	TGCGCCAACAGCCAAGAGAACAGGGTAGAGGGGGACACTGAAGCTTTCTTT	CANSQENRVEGDTEAFF
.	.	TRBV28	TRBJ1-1	TGTGCCAGCAGTTTATTGGGCTCTCTCGGTGGCACTGAAGCTTTCTTT	CASSLLGSLGGTEAFF
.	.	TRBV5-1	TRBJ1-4	TGCGCCAGCAGCTATCAGGGTGGTAATGAAAAACTGTTTTTT	CASSYQGGNEKLFF
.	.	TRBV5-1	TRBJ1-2	TGCGCCAGCAGCTTGTACGGCAGTAACTATGGCTACACCTTC	CASSLYGSNYGYTF
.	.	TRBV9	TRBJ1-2	TGTGCCAGCAGCGTAGGAGAGGGCAACTATGGCTACACCTTC	CASSVGEGNYGYTF
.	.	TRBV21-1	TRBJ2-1	TGTGCCAGCACCGGGACTAGCCCCCGCTCCTACAATGAGCAGTTCTTC	CASTGTSPRSYNEQFF
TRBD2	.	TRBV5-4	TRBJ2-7	TGTGCTACAAGCTTGGGTCGGGAGGGTCCCTACGAGCAGTACTTC	CATSLGREGPYEQYF
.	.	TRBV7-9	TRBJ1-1	TGTGCCAGCAGCTTAGCCACAGGGAACACTGAAGCTTTCTTT	CASSLATGNTEAFF
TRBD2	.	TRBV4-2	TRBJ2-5	TGTGCCAGCAGCCAAGGACTAGCGGGGGGGCAAGAGACCCAGTACTTC	CASSQGLAGGQETQYF
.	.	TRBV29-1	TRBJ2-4	TGCAGCGTTGATATGAGCGACATTCAGTACTTC	CSVDMSDIQYF
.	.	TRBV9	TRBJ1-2	TGTGCCAGCAAAGGGGGGGACTATGGCTACACCTTC	CASKGGDYGYTF
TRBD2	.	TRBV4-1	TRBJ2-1	TGCGCCAGCAGCCAAGATGGTACTAGCGGGGGTTACAATGAGCAGTTCTTC	CASSQDGTSGGYNEQFF
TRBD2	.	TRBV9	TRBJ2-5	TGTGCCAGCAGCGTAGACCTAGCGGGGATACAAGAGACCCAGTACTTC	CASSVDLAGIQETQYF
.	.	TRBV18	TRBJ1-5	TGTGCCAGCTCACCGGGGGGGAATCAGCCCCAGCATTTT	CASSPGGNQPQHF
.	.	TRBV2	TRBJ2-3	TGTGCCAGCAGTGAAGCGGCTAGGGGGCAGTATTTT	CASSEAARGQYF
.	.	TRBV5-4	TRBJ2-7	TGTGCCAGCAGCTTGGTTGGCAGGGGCGACTCCTACGAGCAGTACTTC	CASSLVGRGDSYEQYF
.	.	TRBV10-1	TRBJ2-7	TGCGCCAGCAGTACGGGGGTCAACGAGCAGTACTTC	CASSTGVNEQYF
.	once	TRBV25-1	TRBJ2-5	TGTGCCAGCAGTCCTCCGGGATTAGAGACCCAGTACTTC	CASSPPGLETQYF
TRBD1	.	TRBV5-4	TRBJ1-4	TGTGCCAGCAGCTTGGGGACAGGGGGCTCTGAAAAACTGTTTTTT	CASSLGTGGSEKLFF
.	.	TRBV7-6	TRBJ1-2	TGTGCCAGCAGCTTAGGAACCCCCTTC	CASSLGTPF
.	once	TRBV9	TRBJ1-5	TGTGCCAGCAGCTCAAGGGATAGCAATCAGCCCCAGCATTTT	CASSSRDSNQPQHF
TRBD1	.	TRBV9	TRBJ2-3	TGTGCCAGCAGCGTCTACAGGGGGCATACAGATACGCAGTATTTT	CASSVYRGHTDTQYF
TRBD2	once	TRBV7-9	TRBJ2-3	TGTGCCAGCAGCTTAGGCTCCCTAGCGGGAGTCACAGATACGCAGTATTTT	CASSLGSLAGVTDTQYF
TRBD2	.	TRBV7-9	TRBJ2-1	TGTGCCAGCAGTTTGGGGAGCGGGGGAAGCTACAATGAGCAGTTCTTC	CASSLGSGGSYNEQFF